This T cell receptor (beta chain) was captured by sequencing in a study of Graves' ophthalmopathy and Graves' hyperthyroidism. Amplification from RNA transcripts yielded the TCR beta CDR3 regions. RT-PCR in the first round used HTBI primers; a second-round multiplex PCR followed. TCRdb called the multiplex PCR reads again in MiXCR, with one record for every CDR3 protein. The table lists around 470,000 distinct CDR3 sequences, around an eighth of them singletons. V trimming: 4 bases; J trimming: 0 bases; junction bases outside the gene matches: 8. Germline values: CDR1 SGHVS, CDR2 FNYEAQ. The CDR3 extends over 17 amino acids. CAS ≥3, NOSPECS ≥4, moderate-to-severe activity and duration under 3 months marked donors with ophthalmopathy. The PBMCs originated from approximately 10 ml of fresh peripheral blood. This clonotype was observed many times.

The chain is built from TRBV7-6 and TRBJ1-1; 10 nucleotides match TRBD1. The TCR sequence derives from a woman between 25 and 40 years old with Graves' ophthalmopathy. The sample comprised blood. The CDR3 reads CASSSRDRGPLNTEAFF. The CDR3 DNA reads TGTGCCAGCAGCTCCCGGGACAGGGGCCCATTGAACACTGAAGCTTTCTTT.